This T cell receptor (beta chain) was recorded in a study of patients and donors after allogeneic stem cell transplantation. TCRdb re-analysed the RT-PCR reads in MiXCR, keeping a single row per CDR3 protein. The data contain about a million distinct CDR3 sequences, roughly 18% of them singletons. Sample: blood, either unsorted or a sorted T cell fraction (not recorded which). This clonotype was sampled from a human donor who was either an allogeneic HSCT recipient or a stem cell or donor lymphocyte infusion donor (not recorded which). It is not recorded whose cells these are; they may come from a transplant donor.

CDR3 region: CASSAGATEAFF. The CDR3 region has the DNA TGTGCCAGCAGTGCAGGGGCGACTGAAGCTTTCTTT. The chain recombines TRBV6-1 with TRBJ1-1; D possibly corresponds to TRBD1 (6 bases). CDR1 and CDR2 from the germline V gene are MNHNS and SASEGT. The CDR3 runs to 12 residues. Trimming pared 4 bases from V and 5 bases from J, leaving 8 bases between.